Listed below are T cell receptor beta chains from one sample, sequenced in a study of cytomegalovirus exposure and HLA in healthy donors. The assay was immunoSEQ multiplex PCR, and TCRdb's table has in-frame clones only and misses some. The sample carries 150,000 to 200,000 clones, roughly 80% recorded once. The sample was PBMCs. These receptors were taken from a girl aged 5-17 years in good health and CMV-seropositive. Each CDR3 is given with its conserved first and last residue. The D gene is left open where the match is weak. Expanded clones are given a class, and other clones once, few, many or no size at all.

d_gene | j_gene | abundance | v_gene | CDR3nt | CDR3aa
. | TRBJ1-2 | . | TRBV7-2 | TGTGCCAGCAGCTGGGGGGGCGCAGAGGGTGGCTACACCTTC | CASSWGGAEGGYTF
. | TRBJ2-7 | . | TRBV10-3 | TGTGCCATCAGTGAGTCCGGGGGAAATTACGAGCAGTACTTC | CAISESGGNYEQYF
. | TRBJ2-3 | . | TRBV28 | TGTGCCAGCAGTTTATCGGTAGGCACAGATACGCAGTATTTT | CASSLSVGTDTQYF
. | TRBJ2-3 | . | TRBV27 | TGTGCCAGCAGAAATTTAGCGTCAGATACGCAGTATTTT | CASRNLASDTQYF
TRBD1 | TRBJ2-1 | once | TRBV10-3 | TGTGCCATCAGTGCGCACCGGGACAGGGGTATCGACAATGAGCAGTTCTTC | CAISAHRDRGIDNEQFF
TRBD2 | TRBJ2-2 | . | TRBV5-4 | TGTGCCAGCAGTTGGGGACTAGCGGGGGCGGCCGGGGAGCTGTTTTTT | CASSWGLAGAAGELFF
TRBD1 | TRBJ2-6 | . | TRBV18 | TGTGCCAGCTCAGGGCCGGGACAGCACTTCTCTGGGGCCAACGTCCTGACTTTC | CASSGPGQHFSGANVLTF
. | TRBJ1-1 | few | TRBV21-1 | TGTGCCAGCCAAAGAGGGGGGGGTCACATGAACACTGAAGCTTTCTTT | CASQRGGGHMNTEAFF
TRBD2 | TRBJ2-7 | once | TRBV6-1 | TGTGCCAGCATCTACTGGGGGGGACCCTACGAGCAGTACTTC | CASIYWGGPYEQYF
TRBD1 | TRBJ2-7 | . | TRBV29-1 | TGCAGCGTTGCCCGGGACAGGGGGCTCTACGAGCAGTACTTC | CSVARDRGLYEQYF
. | TRBJ2-5 | . | TRBV7-2 | TGTGCCAGCAGCCCGGACTATCTCGACGGGCGGGAGACCCAGTACTTC | CASSPDYLDGRETQYF
TRBD1 | TRBJ1-2 | . | TRBV7-9 | TGTGCCAGCAGTTTCGACAGGGGGCGCGATGGCTACACCTTC | CASSFDRGRDGYTF
TRBD1 | TRBJ1-4 | . | TRBV5-4 | TGTGCCAGCAGCTTACAGGGGGCAGATGAAAAACTGTTTTTT | CASSLQGADEKLFF
TRBD2 | TRBJ2-1 | . | TRBV19 | TGTGCCAGTAGTACCGAACTAGCGGGTCACAATGAGCAGTTCTTC | CASSTELAGHNEQFF
. | TRBJ2-7 | . | TRBV6-5 | TGTGCCATCAGGAGGGACAGCAACTCCTACGAGCAGTACTTC | CAIRRDSNSYEQYF
TRBD1 | TRBJ1-5 | . | TRBV7-8 | TGTGCCAGCAGCCAACTCCGACAGGGGGCAGGCAATCAGCCCCAGCATTTT | CASSQLRQGAGNQPQHF
. | TRBJ1-2 | few | TRBV30 | TGTGCCTGGAGTGTAGGGGTCAGCAGCTATGGCTACACCTTC | CAWSVGVSSYGYTF
. | TRBJ2-5 | . | TRBV27 | TGTGCCAGCAGTTTAGGGGACACCTTCCAGACCGAGACCCAGTACTTC | CASSLGDTFQTETQYF
. | TRBJ1-1 | . | TRBV27 | TGTGCCAGCAGCTACGCGGAAAACACTGAAGCTTTCTTT | CASSYAENTEAFF
. | TRBJ1-5 | . | TRBV5-4 | TGTGCCAGCAGCGAGGGGGGGGGATCGAGCAATCAGCCCCAGCATTTT | CASSEGGGSSNQPQHF
TRBD2 | TRBJ2-2 | . | TRBV7-9 | TGTGCCAGCAGCTATGGGGGGATGGGACTAGCGGGCACCGGGGAGCTGTTTTTT | CASSYGGMGLAGTGELFF
TRBD1 | TRBJ2-1 | . | TRBV7-3 | TGTGCCAGCAGCTACCAACCGGGACAGGGGGTTAGGAATGAGCAGTTCTTC | CASSYQPGQGVRNEQFF
. | TRBJ1-2 | . | TRBV9 | TGTGCCAGCAGCGTAGGGACAGCCCATGTCTATGGCTACACCTTC | CASSVGTAHVYGYTF
. | TRBJ1-2 | . | TRBV5-1 | TGCGCCAGCAGACCCTACACAGGGAACTATGGCTACACCTTC | CASRPYTGNYGYTF
. | TRBJ1-5 | . | TRBV28 | TGTGCCAGTACAGGGAGCAATCAGCCCCAGCATTTT | CASTGSNQPQHF
TRBD2 | TRBJ2-3 | . | TRBV6-4 | TGTGCCAGCAGTGTAGCGGGACCAGATACGCAGTATTTT | CASSVAGPDTQYF
TRBD2 | TRBJ2-3 | . | TRBV9 | TGTGCCAGCAGCCCTAGACTAGCGGGGGCCACAGATACGCAGTATTTT | CASSPRLAGATDTQYF
. | TRBJ2-6 | . | TRBV18 | TGTGCCAGCTCACCACCGTGGGAGGGGGCCAACGTCCTGACTTTC | CASSPPWEGANVLTF
. | TRBJ1-2 | . | TRBV28 | TGTGCCAGCAGTTTCTCTAACTATGGCTACACCTTC | CASSFSNYGYTF
TRBD2 | TRBJ2-1 | . | TRBV5-1 | TGCGCCAGCAGCTTCTCAACTAGCGGGGGCCACAATGAGCAGTTCTTC | CASSFSTSGGHNEQFF
TRBD2 | TRBJ2-1 | . | TRBV5-1 | TGCGCCAGCAGCACAGGGACTAGCGGGAGGCGCAGCTCCTACAATGAGCAGTTCTTC | CASSTGTSGRRSSYNEQFF
. | TRBJ1-1 | . | TRBV5-1 | TGCGCCAGCAGCACAGGACAGACCTACACTGAAGCTTTCTTT | CASSTGQTYTEAFF
. | TRBJ1-5 | few | TRBV10-3 | TGTGCCATCAGTGATCGGGGAGAGGGGCCCCAGCATTTT | CAISDRGEGPQHF
. | TRBJ1-1 | . | TRBV19 | TGTGCCAGTAGTTACGGGAACACTGAAGCTTTCTTT | CASSYGNTEAFF
TRBD1 | TRBJ1-1 | . | TRBV7-9 | TGTGCCAGCAGCTTCCAGGGGGCGGACGACACTGAAGCTTTCTTT | CASSFQGADDTEAFF
TRBD2 | TRBJ2-7 | . | TRBV4-1 | TGCGCCAGCAGCCAAGAGATAGCGGGGGATTCCTACGAGCAGTACTTC | CASSQEIAGDSYEQYF
TRBD2 | TRBJ2-3 | . | TRBV27 | TGTGCCAGCAGTTTACTGGGGGGGGGTGTATATACGCAGTATTTT | CASSLLGGGVYTQYF
TRBD2 | TRBJ2-7 | . | TRBV7-6 | TGTGCCAGCAGCCACCCCAGGGCGGGACTAGCGTTCTCCGAGCAGTACTTC | CASSHPRAGLAFSEQYF
TRBD1 | TRBJ1-4 | . | TRBV9 | TGTGCCAGCAGCGCGGACAGGGAAAAACTGTTTTTT | CASSADREKLFF
. | TRBJ1-1 | . | TRBV2 | TGTGCCAGCAGTAGGGGGGGTGAAGCTTTCTTT | CASSRGGEAFF
. | TRBJ1-3 | few | TRBV5-4 | TGTGCCAGCAGCTCGACAGGCTCTGGAAACACCATATATTTT | CASSSTGSGNTIYF
. | TRBJ1-4 | . | TRBV28 | TGTGCCAGCAGGCCCGGGGCAACTAATGAAAAACTGTTTTTT | CASRPGATNEKLFF
. | TRBJ1-1 | . | TRBV29-1 | TGCAGCGCTCAAGGGGCGGGAGCGAACACTGAAGCTTTCTTT | CSAQGAGANTEAFF
. | TRBJ2-7 | . | TRBV5-6 | TGTGCCAGCAGCTTAGGTACATACGGGTACGAGCAGTACTTC | CASSLGTYGYEQYF
. | TRBJ1-2 | . | TRBV29-1 | TGCAGCACCTGGGGGGGACAAGACTATGGCTACACCTTC | CSTWGGQDYGYTF
. | TRBJ1-1 | . | TRBV7-3 | TGTGCCAGCAGCTTCGGGGTGGGGACTGAAGCTTTCTTT | CASSFGVGTEAFF
. | TRBJ1-2 | . | TRBV28 | TGTGCCAGCAGTTTATCGACAGCTGGCTACACCTTC | CASSLSTAGYTF
TRBD1 | TRBJ1-2 | . | TRBV5-4 | TGTGCCAGCAGCTTTTCGGACAGGGGGCTGGGCTACACCTTC | CASSFSDRGLGYTF
TRBD2 | TRBJ2-5 | . | TRBV7-9 | TGTGCCAGCAGCGCGGGACTAGCAAGAGAGACCCAGTACTTC | CASSAGLARETQYF
. | TRBJ1-5 | . | TRBV28 | TGTGCCAGCAGTTCCGTCGAGCCCCAGCATTTT | CASSSVEPQHF
. | TRBJ2-1 | . | TRBV5-5 | TGTGCCAGCAGCAACAGGGATTTCGCCTACAATGAGCAGTTCTTC | CASSNRDFAYNEQFF
. | TRBJ2-1 | . | TRBV15 | TGTGCCACCAGCACTACAGGGTTACCACGAAGAGGCTCCTACAATGAGCAGTTCTTC | CATSTTGLPRRGSYNEQFF